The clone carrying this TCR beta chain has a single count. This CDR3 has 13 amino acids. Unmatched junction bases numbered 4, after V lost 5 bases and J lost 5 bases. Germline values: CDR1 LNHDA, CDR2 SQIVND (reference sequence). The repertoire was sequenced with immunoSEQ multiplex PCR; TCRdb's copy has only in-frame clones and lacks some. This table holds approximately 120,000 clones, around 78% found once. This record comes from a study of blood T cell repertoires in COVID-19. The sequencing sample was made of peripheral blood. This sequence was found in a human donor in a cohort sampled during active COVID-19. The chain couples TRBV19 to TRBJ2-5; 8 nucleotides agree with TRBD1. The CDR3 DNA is TGTGCCAGTAGTTTCAGGGGGCAGGAGACCCAGTACTTC. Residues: CASSFRGQETQYF.